This T cell receptor (beta chain) was identified in a study of OX40 agonist ivuxolimab in advanced cancers. The V gene end was trimmed by 2 bases and the J gene end by 4 bases; junction bases not matched to a gene: 6. The CDR3 spans 15 residues. Per the germline V gene, CDR1 is MNHNY and CDR2 is SVGAGI (reference sequence). Assay: immunoSEQ multiplex PCR; the TCRdb copy retains only in-frame clones and omits some. The sample yields more than 70,000 clones, about 91% seen once. Here the sequenced sample was CD4+ or CD8+ T cells sorted from blood, taken in a trial of the OX40 agonist ivuxolimab. The origin of this receptor is an adult with an advanced solid tumor such as melanoma, head and neck, liver or kidney cancer. This chain connects TRBV6-6 to TRBJ1-1; 8 bases map to TRBD1. The CDR3 sequence is CASSYPTGVGTEAFF. CDR3 in DNA: TGTGCCAGCAGTTACCCGACAGGGGTGGGCACTGAAGCTTTCTTT.